The following is a T cell receptor delta chain sequence with its context. This DNA translates differently at residue 10 from the TCRdb protein, which is that of a much larger clone; a read error is likely, and the protein shown is the DNA's own translation. This sample was taken from a study of γδ T cells in repeated Plasmodium falciparum infection. The V gene lost 3 bases and the J gene lost 0 bases, with 25 bases spanning the gap. Germline values: CDR1 GEAIGNYY, CDR2 EKD. CDR3 length: 19 amino acids. Flow sorting of PBMC yielded separate Vgamma9/Vdelta2+ and Vdelta2-negative gammadelta T cell populations for bulk repertoire analysis. TCRdb reanalyzed the multiplex PCR reads using CATT. The sample includes roughly 86,000 delta-chain clones, over 1.3% seen only once; the top ten take over 8%.

The clonotype originates from a pool of human donors (malaria-infected and uninfected, not separated). The chain recombines TRDV2 with TRDJ1; TRDD3 might be the D (6 bases). In the absence of a J gene in TCRdb, the DNA was matched to germline to assign it here. Sequences were obtained from gamma-delta T cells from blood. The CDR3 here is CACDPMLLGNTPYTDKLIF. The CDR3 region has the DNA TGTGCCTGTGACCCTATGCTTCTGGGGAATACCCCGTACACCGATAAACTCATCTTT.